The count of the clone carrying this T cell receptor beta chain is one. What it binds is unknown. The sample is drawn from a study of cytomegalovirus exposure and HLA in healthy donors. Findings and caveats of the study: Reports showed the classifier diagnosing cytomegalovirus status with high specificity and sensitivity. Rare sequences made up most TCRs, while some public TCRs were found in many donors. The investigators catalogued 164 TCR beta chains as cytomegalovirus-associated. Specificity for CMV antigens was confirmed in vitro for a few of the CMV-associated chains.

Trimming shortened V by 4 bases and J by 7 bases, and 17 bases separated the two germline ends. From germline, CDR1 is SGHDT and CDR2 YYEEEE. The CDR3 has 14 residues. Repertoires were generated with immunoSEQ multiplex PCR, while TCRdb's copy carries only in-frame clones and drops some. The table lists hundreds of thousands of clones, approximately 88% of them singletons, with approximately 0.95% in the top ten. V is TRBV5-6 and J is TRBJ1-2; D might be TRBD1 (5 bases). This TCR came from a woman under 30 in good health and CMV-seronegative. The material sequenced was PBMCs. The CDR3 is CASSQMGLTRGYTF. Written as DNA, the CDR3 is TGTGCCAGCAGCCAGATGGGACTTACGCGTGGCTACACCTTC. The variable domain in full, with the rest retrieved from reference TRBV5-6 and TRBJ1-2, is DAGVTQSPTHLIKTRGQQVTLRCSPKSGHDTVSWYQQALGQGPQFIFQYYEEEERQRGNFPDRFSGHQFPNYSSELNVNALLLGDSALYLCASSQMGLTRGYTFGSGTRLTVV.